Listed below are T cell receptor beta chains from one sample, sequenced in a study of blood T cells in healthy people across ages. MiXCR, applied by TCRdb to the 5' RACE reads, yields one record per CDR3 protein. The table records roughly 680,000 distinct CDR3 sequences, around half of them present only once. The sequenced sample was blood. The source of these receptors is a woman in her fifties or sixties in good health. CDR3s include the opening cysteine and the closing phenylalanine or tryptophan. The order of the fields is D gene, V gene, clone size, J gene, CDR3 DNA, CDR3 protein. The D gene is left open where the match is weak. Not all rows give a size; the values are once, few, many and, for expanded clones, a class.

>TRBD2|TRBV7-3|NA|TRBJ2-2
TGTGCCAGCAGCAAGTCTAGCGGAGCGGACACCGGGGAGCTGTTTTTT
CASSKSSGADTGELFF
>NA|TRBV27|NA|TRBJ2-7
TGTGCCAGCAGTCCAGCTCTGGGGGGCTACCCCTACGAGCAGTACTTC
CASSPALGGYPYEQYF
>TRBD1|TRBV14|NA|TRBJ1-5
TGTGCCAGCAGCCAAGTTCAGGGGGATCAGCCCCAGCATTTT
CASSQVQGDQPQHF
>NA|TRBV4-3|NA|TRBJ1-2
TGCGCCAGCAGCCAAGATATCACGGGGACAATTAACTATGGCTACACCTTC
CASSQDITGTINYGYTF
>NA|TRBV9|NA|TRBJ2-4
TGTGCCAGCAGCGAAACGGACGATGAGCAGTACTTC
CASSETDDEQYF
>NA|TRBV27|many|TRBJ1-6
TGTGCCAGCAGTGGGACTTATAATTCACCCCTCCACTTT
CASSGTYNSPLHF
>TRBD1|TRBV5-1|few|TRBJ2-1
TGCGCCAGCAGCTTGGGTGCAGGGGGCGTAGGGCTCAATGAGCAGTTCTTC
CASSLGAGGVGLNEQFF
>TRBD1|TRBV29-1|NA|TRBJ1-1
TGCAGCGTTGATTCGATACAGGGGATTAACACTGAAGCTTTCTTT
CSVDSIQGINTEAFF
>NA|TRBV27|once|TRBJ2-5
TGTGCCAGCAGAGTCAGGGGTTCTGAGACCCAGTACTTC
CASRVRGSETQYF
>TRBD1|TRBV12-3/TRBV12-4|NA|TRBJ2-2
TGTGCCAGCAGTTTGGCCGACAGGGGCGGAAAGCTGTTTTTT
CASSLADRGGKLFF
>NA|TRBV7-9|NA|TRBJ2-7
TGTGCCAGCAGCTTCTACCCGAATTCCTACGAGCAGTACTTC
CASSFYPNSYEQYF
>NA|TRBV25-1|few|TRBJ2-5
TGTGCCAGCAGTGGAACCCCCCCTGCCTCTTCGCGGATGTACCAAGAGACCCAGTACTTC
CASSGTPPASSRMYQETQYF
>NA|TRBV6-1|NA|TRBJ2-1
TGTGCCAGCACGGGTTTCTACAATGAGCAGTTCTTC
CASTGFYNEQFF
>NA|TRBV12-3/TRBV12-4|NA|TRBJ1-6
TGTGCCAGCAGTTTACGCGGGGAAAATTCACCCCTCCACTTT
CASSLRGENSPLHF
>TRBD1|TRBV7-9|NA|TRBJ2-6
TGTGCCAGCAGCTCATTTGGGACAGGAGTCTCTGGGGCCAACGTCCTGACTTTC
CASSSFGTGVSGANVLTF
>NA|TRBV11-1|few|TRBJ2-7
TGTGCCAGCAGCCCTCCGGCTAGCTCCTACAATGAGCAGTACTTC
CASSPPASSYNEQYF